These 29 T cell receptor beta chains came from one sample sequenced in a study of T cells in Graves' hyperthyroidism and ophthalmopathy. Authors of the study amplified TCR beta CDR3 regions from RNA transcripts. The study used the HTBI primer set for a first-round RT-PCR of the TCR CDR3. Each CDR3 protein gets one entry after TCRdb re-called the multiplex PCR reads with MiXCR. The data hold more than 500,000 distinct CDR3 sequences, with 15% to 20% observed a single time. The sample consisted of blood. The receptors derive from a woman between 25 and 40 years old with Graves' ophthalmopathy.

The chain employs TRBV25-1 and TRBJ2-1; TRBD2 matches at 9 bases. Losses at the gene ends were 4 bases for V and 2 bases for J; bases not matched to a gene: 6. Germline loops: CDR1 MGHDK, CDR2 SYGVNS. The CDR3 sequence is 16 residues long. CDR3 nucleotide sequence: TGTGCCAGCAGTGGGCCCAGCGGGAGGACCTACAATGAGCAGTTCTTC. Translating it yields CASSGPSGRTYNEQFF. The whole variable domain, filled in from reference TRBV25-1 and TRBJ2-1, reads EADIYQTPRYLVIGTGKKITLECSQTMGHDKMYWYQQDPGMELHLIHYSYGVNSTEKGDLSSESTVSRIRTEHFPLTLESARPSHTSQYLCASSGPSGRTYNEQFFGPGTRLTVL.

The J gene is TRBJ1-2, the V gene TRBV30; D is undetermined. The CDR3 consists of 13 residues. V lost 0 bases, J lost 7 bases, and 12 bases lay in between. CDR1 is GTSNPN and CDR2 is SVGIG in the germline V gene (reference sequence). The CDR3 loop reads CAWSVRFRVGYTF. CDR3 DNA sequence: TGTGCCTGGAGTGTACGTTTTCGAGTTGGCTACACCTTC.

The genes are TRBV7-9 and TRBJ2-5, with 7 nucleotides matching TRBD2. Germline V gene data show CDR1 as SEHNR and CDR2 as FQNEAQ (reference sequence). J was trimmed by 0 bases and V by 7 bases; bases with no gene match: 5. The CDR3 sequence is 14 residues long. The CDR3 DNA follows: TGTGCCAGCACCGACGGGAGGTACCAAGAGACCCAGTACTTC. Translating gives CASTDGRYQETQYF.

The chain is built from TRBV27 and TRBJ2-5, with 7 bases aligning to TRBD2. The CDR3 is 14 amino acids. Germline V CDR1 and CDR2: MNHEY, SMNVEV (reference sequence). V gave up 3 bases and J gave up 3 bases; unmatched junction bases: 4. The CDR3 here is CASSFAGREETQYF. For the CDR3, the DNA is TGTGCCAGCAGTTTCGCAGGGAGGGAAGAGACCCAGTACTTC.

This clonotype was seen a handful of times. The chain uses TRBV24-1 and TRBJ2-5, with 8 bases aligning to TRBD2. V was clipped by 10 bases and J by 4 bases; unmatched bases: 7. Germline V gene sequence: CDR1 KGHDR, CDR2 SFDVKD. The CDR3 has 13 amino acids. The CDR3 region has the DNA TGTGCCACGGGAAGCGGGAGCAGAGAGACCCAGTACTTC. Translated, it gives CATGSGSRETQYF.

V and J are TRBV5-1 and TRBJ2-5; a weak D match, TRBD2 (5 bases). The V end lost 0 bases, the J end lost 5 bases, and 17 bases lay between the germline ends. Germline-derived CDR1 and CDR2 are SGHRS and YFSETQ. The CDR3 loop spans 16 amino acids. CDR3 in DNA: TGCGCCAGCAGCTTGGCTTCGTTTCGGGGTATGGAGACCCAGTACTTC. This gives the protein CASSLASFRGMETQYF. Full variable domain (outside the CDR3, taken from reference TRBV5-1 and TRBJ2-5): KAGVTQTPRYLIKTRGQQVTLSCSPISGHRSVSWYQQTPGQGLQFLFEYFSETQRNKGNFPGRFSGRQFSNSRSEMNVSTLELGDSALYLCASSLASFRGMETQYFGPGTRLLVL.

This clonotype occurred many times. The chain joins TRBV4-2 to TRBJ2-2; no definite D call. This CDR3 region has 14 residues. Per germline, CDR1 LGHNA and CDR2 YNFKEQ. Trimming stripped 0 bases from V and 5 bases from J, with 7 bases between. CDR3 loop: CASSQDSTTGELFF. The DNA of the CDR3 is TGTGCCAGCAGCCAAGATTCAACAACCGGGGAGCTGTTTTTT.

This clonotype was seen repeatedly, ten times or more. The chain has TRBV29-1 and TRBJ2-1; the D gene is possibly TRBD2 (5 bases). The ends were cut back, 3 bases at V and 5 bases at J, with 11 bases in the middle. CDR1 is SQVTM and CDR2 is ANQGSEA in the germline V gene. This CDR3 spans 13 amino acids. The CDR3 is CSVDLRGNNEQFF. CDR3 DNA: TGCAGCGTTGATTTAAGAGGGAACAATGAGCAGTTCTTC.

The chain links TRBV24-1 to TRBJ2-1, with 8 bases lining up with TRBD1. The V gene end was trimmed by 5 bases and the J gene end by 5 bases; junction bases not matched to a gene: 1. Germline V lookup: CDR1 KGHDR, CDR2 SFDVKD. The CDR3 loop spans 13 amino acids. The CDR3, as DNA: TGTGCCACCAGTGGGACAGGGAACAATGAGCAGTTCTTC. Its translation is CATSGTGNNEQFF.

This chain connects TRBV20-1 to TRBJ2-5; a weak D match, TRBD2 (5 bases). CDR3 length equals 15 residues. V dropped 3 bases and J dropped 4 bases, with 18 bases sitting between them. Germline lookup yields CDR1 DFQATT and CDR2 SNEGSKA (reference sequence). The CDR3 spells CSASDPPGSGETQYF. The CDR3 DNA is TGCAGTGCTAGCGACCCCCCTGGAAGCGGAGAGACCCAGTACTTC.

This clonotype was detected many times. The rearrangement joins TRBV3-1 to TRBJ2-5; D is possibly TRBD1 (6 bases). V lost 4 bases and J 4 bases, leaving 10 bases between the germline ends. The CDR3 loop spans 13 amino acids. Germline CDR1 is LGHDT and CDR2 is YNNKEL (reference sequence). The CDR3 DNA reads TGTGCCAGCAGCCGTGGCAGGGGAGAGACCCAGTACTTC. It yields the protein CASSRGRGETQYF.

This clonotype was counted between two and nine times. This sequence joins TRBV3-1 and TRBJ2-3; 10 bases fit TRBD2. V lost 0 bases, J lost 3 bases, and 6 bases stayed unmatched. Per the germline V gene, CDR1 is LGHDT and CDR2 is YNNKEL (reference sequence). The CDR3 has 17 residues. CDR3 DNA sequence: TGTGCCAGCAGCCAAGATCCCAATAGCGGGAGGACAGATACGCAGTATTTT. Amino acids: CASSQDPNSGRTDTQYF.

This clonotype has a count of ten or more. CDR3 region: CASSLFNRLPADYEQYF. The CDR3 nucleotides are TGTGCCAGCAGCTTATTTAATCGCCTGCCGGCGGACTACGAGCAGTACTTC. V usage is TRBV11-2 and J usage is TRBJ2-7; D call uncertain. The CDR3 consists of 17 residues. The V end was cut by 2 bases, the J end by 3 bases, with 20 bases between. Germline CDR1 SGHAT, CDR2 FQNNGV.

V usage is TRBV10-3 and J usage is TRBJ1-1, with TRBD1 matching over 7 bases. The CDR3 is 13 amino acids. Germline V gene lookup returns CDR1 ENHRY and CDR2 SYGVKD. V lost 10 bases and J lost 2; bases outside the gene matches: 7. The CDR3 DNA reads TGTGCCACCGCGGGACAGATTAACACTGAAGCTTTCTTT. It yields the protein CATAGQINTEAFF.

This clonotype was picked up many times. This chain joins TRBV27 and TRBJ2-7, with D perhaps matching TRBD1 (6 bases). The CDR3 length is 12 residues. The V end lost 7 bases, the J end lost 6 bases, and 13 bases lay between the germline ends. Looked up from germline, CDR1 is MNHEY and CDR2 is SMNVEV (reference sequence). The CDR3 DNA is TGTGCCAGCATCTTACTCAGGGGCGAGCAGTACTTC. It is translated as CASILLRGEQYF.

This chain joins TRBV4-3 and TRBJ2-2; TRBD2 aligns across 8 bases. Germline CDR1 LGHNA, CDR2 YSLEER. The CDR3 length is 17 residues. The J segment lost 3 bases and the V segment lost 0 bases, leaving 6 bases of the junction unmatched. The CDR3 coding sequence is TGCGCCAGCAGCCAAGATGAGGCGGGAGGTTACACCGGGGAGCTGTTTTTT. Translation gives CASSQDEAGGYTGELFF.

The V gene is TRBV29-1, the J gene TRBJ1-2, with TRBD1 as a possible D gene (5 bases). There are 16 residues in the CDR3. CDR1 is SQVTM and CDR2 is ANQGSEA in the germline V gene. Between the trimmed V and J ends, which lost 4 bases and 2 bases, there was a span of 20 bases. Here the CDR3 reads CSVGGGAERPNYGYTF. The DNA for the CDR3 is TGCAGCGTTGGGGGCGGGGCAGAGAGACCAAACTATGGCTACACCTTC.

The table lists this clonotype with a few counts. V usage is TRBV20-1 and J usage is TRBJ1-1; D gene uncertain. Trimming took off 0 bases at V and 7 bases at J, with 9 bases between the two ends. This CDR3 has 12 amino acids. Germline CDR1 reads DFQATT; CDR2 reads SNEGSKA (reference sequence). The CDR3 protein is CSARDRRSEAFF. DNA of the CDR3: TGCAGTGCTAGAGATAGAAGGAGTGAAGCTTTCTTT.

The sample holds many counts of this clonotype. The chain links TRBV9 to TRBJ2-3, with D unclear. Trimming left V 0 bases short and J 1 base short, with 9 bases between. CDR1 and CDR2 (germline): SGDLS, YYNGEE. This CDR3 contains 15 residues. This CDR3 is CASSVDVGGTDTQYF. CDR3 bases: TGTGCCAGCAGCGTAGATGTCGGCGGCACAGATACGCAGTATTTT.

This clonotype was observed a few times. This sequence joins TRBV25-1 and TRBJ2-7; TRBD1 matches at 8 bases. CDR3 length equals 15 residues. Germline CDR1 MGHDK, CDR2 SYGVNS. The V segment lost 1 base and the J segment 3 bases; nucleotides outside the gene matches: 5. In nucleotides, the CDR3 is TGTGCCAGCAGTGAATCCGGACAGGGCTACTACGAGCAGTACTTC. It encodes CASSESGQGYYEQYF.

The chain uses TRBV11-2 and TRBJ2-7, with 9 positions matching TRBD1. The CDR3 loop spans 15 amino acids. Germline CDR1 is SGHAT and CDR2 is FQNNGV. Germline trimming cut 5 bases from V and 2 bases from J; bases unmatched to any gene: 7. CDR3 protein: CASSAGTGLAYEQYF. In DNA, the CDR3 is TGTGCCAGCAGCGCCGGGACAGGGCTCGCCTACGAGCAGTACTTC.

The rearrangement links TRBV10-3 to TRBJ2-2; D remains ambiguous. The CDR3 consists of 14 residues. The V end lost 6 bases, the J end lost 7 bases, and 15 bases lay between the germline ends. Germline values: CDR1 ENHRY, CDR2 SYGVKD. Written as DNA, the CDR3 is TGTGCCATCAGGGAAGTCGACTCGCACGGGGAGCTGTTTTTT. This translates into CAIREVDSHGELFF.

At least ten counts were recorded for this clonotype. The rearrangement links TRBV5-1 to TRBJ2-7, with no clear D. Germline V lookup: CDR1 SGHRS, CDR2 YFSETQ. The CDR3 totals 16 residues. V was trimmed by 1 base and J by 3 bases, leaving 17 bases between them. This CDR3 is CASSLRSNGPFYEQYF. DNA of the CDR3: TGCGCCAGCAGCTTGAGGTCCAACGGGCCTTTCTACGAGCAGTACTTC. Filled out from reference TRBV5-1 and TRBJ2-7, the complete variable domain reads KAGVTQTPRYLIKTRGQQVTLSCSPISGHRSVSWYQQTPGQGLQFLFEYFSETQRNKGNFPGRFSGRQFSNSRSEMNVSTLELGDSALYLCASSLRSNGPFYEQYFGPGTRLTVT.

This clonotype appeared many times. The chain employs TRBV7-2 and TRBJ1-5, with D uncertain. CDR1 and CDR2 from the germline V gene are SGHTA and FQGNSA. The CDR3 sequence is 15 residues long. Deletions cut 4 bases from V and 0 bases from J, with 10 bases between. Here the CDR3 DNA reads TGTGCCAGCAGCTCGAGCACGGGTAGCAATCAGCCCCAGCATTTT. It translates to CASSSSTGSNQPQHF.

The table lists this clonotype with many counts. The chain is built from TRBV29-1 and TRBJ2-5; D remains ambiguous. The CDR3 loop spans 13 amino acids. The V end was cut by 7 bases, the J end by 0 bases, with 12 bases between. Per germline, CDR1 SQVTM and CDR2 ANQGSEA. The CDR3 DNA is TGCAGCGGGTCCCAGTCGTACCAAGAGACCCAGTACTTC. This translates into CSGSQSYQETQYF.

This clonotype was seen more than once but under ten times. The CDR3 spells CASSLWAVRTQYF. CDR3 DNA: TGTGCCAGCAGCTTGTGGGCGGTCCGGACCCAGTACTTC. The rearrangement uses TRBV5-6 and TRBJ2-5, with unresolved D. Between the trimmed V and J ends, which lost 1 base and 7 bases, there was a span of 11 bases. The germline V gene has CDR1 SGHDT and CDR2 YYEEEE. The CDR3 loop spans 13 amino acids.

This clonotype was recorded at least ten times. The chain uses TRBV2 and TRBJ2-3; 9 bases are a match to TRBD2. Trimming removed 5 bases from V and 4 bases from J; junction bases left unmatched: 7. CDR3 length: 15 amino acids. CDR1 and CDR2 from the germline V gene are SNHLY and FYNNEI. The CDR3 region is CASSSSGRGADTQYF. DNA for the CDR3: TGTGCCAGCAGTAGTAGCGGGAGAGGCGCAGATACGCAGTATTTT.

The sample holds a few counts of this clonotype. This sequence joins TRBV2 and TRBJ2-5; weak D call: TRBD1 (5 bases). The CDR3 runs 13 residues. The germline gives CDR1 SNHLY, CDR2 FYNNEI. V was cut by 7 bases and J by 3 bases, with 12 bases left in between. CDR3 DNA sequence: TGTGCCAGCATTAAGGGGCCGAAAGAGACCCAGTACTTC. This codes for CASIKGPKETQYF.

This clonotype was picked up a small number of times. An end of the junction differs from the germline gene, which may be a read error. The chain recombines TRBV2 with TRBJ2-5, with D maybe TRBD2 (6 bases). The CDR3 has 16 amino acids. Looked up from germline, CDR1 is SNHLY and CDR2 is FYNNEI. This CDR3 reads CASSHLEGFGQETQYF. Written as DNA, the CDR3 is TGCGCCAGCAGCCATTTGGAGGGGTTCGGGCAAGAGACCCAGTACTTC.